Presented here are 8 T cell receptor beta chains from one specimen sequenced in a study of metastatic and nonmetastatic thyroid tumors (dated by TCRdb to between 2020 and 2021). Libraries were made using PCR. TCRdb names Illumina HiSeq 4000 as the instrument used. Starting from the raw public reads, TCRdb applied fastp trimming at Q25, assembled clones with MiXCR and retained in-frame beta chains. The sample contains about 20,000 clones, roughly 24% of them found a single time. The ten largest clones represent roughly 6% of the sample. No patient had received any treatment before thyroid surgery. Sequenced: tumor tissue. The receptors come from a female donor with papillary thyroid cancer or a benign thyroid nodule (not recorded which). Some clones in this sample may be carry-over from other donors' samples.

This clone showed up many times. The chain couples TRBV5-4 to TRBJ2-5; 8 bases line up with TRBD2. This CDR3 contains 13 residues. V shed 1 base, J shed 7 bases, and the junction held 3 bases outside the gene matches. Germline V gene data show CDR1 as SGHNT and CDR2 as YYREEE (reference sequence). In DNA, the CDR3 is TGTGCCAGCAGCTTGCGGGAGGGGGGGACCCAGTACTTC. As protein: CASSLREGGTQYF.

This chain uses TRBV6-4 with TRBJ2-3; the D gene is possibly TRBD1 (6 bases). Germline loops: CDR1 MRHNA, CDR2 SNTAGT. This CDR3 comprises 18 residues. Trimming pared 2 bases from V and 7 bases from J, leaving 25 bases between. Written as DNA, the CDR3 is TGTGCCAGCAGTGACCGCCAGGGACATAGCGTGAGACGATATACGCAGTATTTT. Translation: CASSDRQGHSVRRYTQYF.

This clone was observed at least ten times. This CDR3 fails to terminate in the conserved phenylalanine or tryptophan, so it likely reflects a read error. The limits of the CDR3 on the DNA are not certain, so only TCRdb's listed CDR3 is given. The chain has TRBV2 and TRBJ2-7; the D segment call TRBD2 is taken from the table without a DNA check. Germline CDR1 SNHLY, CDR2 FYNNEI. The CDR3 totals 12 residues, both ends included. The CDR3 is CASSQTSGRLVI.

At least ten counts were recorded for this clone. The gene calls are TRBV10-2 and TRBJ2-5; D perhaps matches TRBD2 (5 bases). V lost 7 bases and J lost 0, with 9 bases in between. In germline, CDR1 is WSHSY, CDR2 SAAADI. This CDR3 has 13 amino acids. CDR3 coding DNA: TGCGCCAGCACCCGGGGAGACCAAGAGACCCAGTACTTC. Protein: CASTRGDQETQYF.

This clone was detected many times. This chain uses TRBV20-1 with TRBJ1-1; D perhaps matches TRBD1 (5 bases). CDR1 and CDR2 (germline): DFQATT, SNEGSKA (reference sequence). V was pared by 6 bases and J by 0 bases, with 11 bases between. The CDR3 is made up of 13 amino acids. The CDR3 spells CSAHKTVNTEAFF. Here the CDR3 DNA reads TGCAGTGCGCATAAGACAGTGAACACTGAAGCTTTCTTT.

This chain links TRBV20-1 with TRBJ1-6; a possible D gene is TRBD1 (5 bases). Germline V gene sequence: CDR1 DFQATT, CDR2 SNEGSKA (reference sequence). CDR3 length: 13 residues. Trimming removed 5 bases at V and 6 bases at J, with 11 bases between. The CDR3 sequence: CSAGGRINSPLHF. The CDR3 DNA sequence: TGCAGTGCTGGGGGACGGATTAATTCACCCCTCCACTTT.

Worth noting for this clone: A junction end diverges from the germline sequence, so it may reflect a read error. CDR3 amino acids: CASASEGGLQVRTQYF. The CDR3, as DNA: TGTGCCAGTGCTTCGGAGGGGGGCCTTCAGGTGAGAACGCAATATTTT. The chain links TRBV28 to TRBJ2-3; D possibly uses TRBD1 or TRBD2 (6 bases each). CDR1 is MDHEN, CDR2 SYDVKM, per germline. The CDR3 has 16 residues.

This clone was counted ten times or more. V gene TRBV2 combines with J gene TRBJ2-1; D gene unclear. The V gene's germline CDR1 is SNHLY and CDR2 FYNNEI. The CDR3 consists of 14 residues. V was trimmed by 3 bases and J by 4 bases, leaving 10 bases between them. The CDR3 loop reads CASSDPDVYNEQFF. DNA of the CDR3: TGTGCCAGCAGTGACCCGGACGTTTACAATGAGCAGTTCTTC.